This T cell receptor beta chain was profiled in a study of T cell responses to AZD1222 COVID-19 vaccine (dated by TCRdb to the early 2020s). Concerning the study at large: A total of about 240 trial participants underwent TCR sequencing, of whom some 210 received two doses of AZD1222 and some 25 received two doses of the MenACWY control vaccine. Trial participants were enrolled into age subgroups of 18-55, 56-69 and 70-plus years, which contained about 150, 28 and 57 TCR-sequenced participants, respectively.

The CDR3 regions of human TCRbeta chains were analyzed by immunosequencing. Regarding the original processing steps: Repertoire TCRs were checked for matches against a reference library of SARS-CoV-2-specific TCRs that had been generated using the MIRA antigen-specificity platform. Breadth was defined as the fraction of unique TCRs that were SARS-CoV-2-associated, and depth was defined as the fraction of total T cells that were SARS-CoV-2-associated. Each spike-specific TCR was assigned to its reactive spike region and to a CD4 or CD8 class using the MIRA data. Log10-transformed breadth and depth values were compared by one-way ANOVA with Sidak's multiple comparisons tests. This is the immuneACCESS table as TCRdb keeps it, with only in-frame sequences that have V and J called. A part of the clones is gone; compared with another copy, unresolved V genes explain less than half, and the rest is unexplained. V and J calls and clone size are copied from that table; D and trimming were computed from the DNA. Recorded for this sample are about 99,000 clones; roughly 92% of them occurred a single time. The top ten clones comprise about 8.3% of the sample.

Interpreted using the paper, the time point label stands for: about 28 days (+/-7) after the second vaccine dose. AZD1222 recipients given second doses at about 4 weeks or at about 12 weeks were pooled, since spike-specific TCR depth and breadth were not found to differ between the two schedules. Vaccinee samples came from UK trials COV001 and COV002, including a single-blind randomized controlled phase 2/3 trial of AZD1222 (ChAdOx1 nCoV-19) in healthy adults. For TCRbeta chain sequencing, PBMC samples were collected from trial participants at day 0 and at day 28 after the second dose. General study outcomes and caveats: Participants were mostly white British and included more females than males, and it was suggested by the authors that clonal diversity may have been underestimated. Spike-specific TCR breadth and depth rose significantly after two AZD1222 doses compared with day 0 and with MenACWY recipients. In the small 56-69-year group, the increase in depth fell short of significance, most likely because of low power. The whole spike protein was spanned by vaccine-associated CD4 TCRs, and dominant responses were seen in regions 160-218 and 743-854. Conclusions about previously exposed vaccinees are limited, since just five or six AZD1222 recipients were seropositive for SARS-CoV-2 at baseline. Because no samples from the day 14 peak response were available, repertoires could be characterized only after the peak T cell response. Nearly half of unique spike-specific TCRs reportedly recognized epitopes outside regions mutated in the B.1.351 and B.1.1.7 variants.

Worth noting for this clone: Its antigen specificity is not known. No clone much larger than this one lies a single base away; base qualities are absent.

This TCR was recovered from an adult who received the AZD1222 COVID-19 vaccine. The sequenced sample was peripheral blood, obtained 28 days after the second AZD1222 dose.

The CDR3 protein sequence reads: CASDDLAVLNEQFF. The bases are TGTGCCAGCGACGACCTAGCTGTCTTGAATGAGCAGTTCTTC. Recombination joined TRBV7-9 with TRBJ2-1; the D region possibly corresponds to TRBD2 (5 bases align). The CDR3 numbers 14 residues from cysteine through phenylalanine. The kept DNA is CDR3 alone, 42 bases in frame from the first base. CDR1 and CDR2, looked up from the germline V gene (reference sequence), are SEHNR and FQNEAQ. The V end loses 8 bases and the J end loses 7 bases, and a stretch of 18 bases separates them.